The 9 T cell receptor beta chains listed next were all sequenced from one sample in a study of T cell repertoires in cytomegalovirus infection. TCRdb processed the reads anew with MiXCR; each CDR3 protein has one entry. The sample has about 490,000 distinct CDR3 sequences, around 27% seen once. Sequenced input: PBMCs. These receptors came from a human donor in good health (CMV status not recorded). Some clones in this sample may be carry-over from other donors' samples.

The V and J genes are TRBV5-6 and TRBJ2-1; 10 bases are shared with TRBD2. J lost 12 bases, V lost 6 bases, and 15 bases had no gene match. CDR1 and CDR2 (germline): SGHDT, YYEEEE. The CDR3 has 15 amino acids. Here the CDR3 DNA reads TGTGCCAGCAATACTCCTAGCGGGAGTGGGGGAGGGCAGTTCTTC. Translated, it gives CASNTPSGSGGGQFF.

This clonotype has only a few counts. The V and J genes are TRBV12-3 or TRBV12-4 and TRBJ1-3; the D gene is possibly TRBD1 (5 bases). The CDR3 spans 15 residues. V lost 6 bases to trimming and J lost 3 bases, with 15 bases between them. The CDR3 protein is CASSPMWGSGNTIYF. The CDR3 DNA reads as TGTGCCAGCAGCCCCATGTGGGGCAGTGGAAACACCATATATTTT.

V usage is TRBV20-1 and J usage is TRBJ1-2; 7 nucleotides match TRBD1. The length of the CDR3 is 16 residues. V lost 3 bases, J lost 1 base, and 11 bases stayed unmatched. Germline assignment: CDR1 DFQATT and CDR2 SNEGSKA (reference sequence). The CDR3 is CSASTLLQGSNYGYTF. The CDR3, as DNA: TGCAGTGCTAGTACCCTCTTACAGGGGAGTAACTATGGCTACACCTTC.

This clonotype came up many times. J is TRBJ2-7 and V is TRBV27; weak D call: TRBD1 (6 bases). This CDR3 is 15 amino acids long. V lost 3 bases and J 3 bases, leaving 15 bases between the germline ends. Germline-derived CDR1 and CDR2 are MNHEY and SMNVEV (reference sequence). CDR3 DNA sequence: TGTGCCAGCAGTTTGACTGGGGGCCAGGTCTACGAGCAGTACTTC. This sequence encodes CASSLTGGQVYEQYF.

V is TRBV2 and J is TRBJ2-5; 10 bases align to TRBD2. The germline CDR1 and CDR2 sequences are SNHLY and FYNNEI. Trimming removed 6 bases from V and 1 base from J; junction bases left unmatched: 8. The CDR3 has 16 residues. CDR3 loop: CASRRRLAGAQETQYF. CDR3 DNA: TGTGCCAGCAGGAGACGACTAGCGGGCGCCCAAGAGACCCAGTACTTC.

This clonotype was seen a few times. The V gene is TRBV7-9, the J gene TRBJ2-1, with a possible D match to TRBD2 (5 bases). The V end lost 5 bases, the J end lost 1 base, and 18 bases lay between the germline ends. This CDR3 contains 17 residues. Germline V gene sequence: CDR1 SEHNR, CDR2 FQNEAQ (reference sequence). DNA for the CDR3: TGTGCCAGCAGCCCGCCCGGGCGCGGGCCTTCCTACAATGAGCAGTTCTTC. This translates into CASSPPGRGPSYNEQFF.

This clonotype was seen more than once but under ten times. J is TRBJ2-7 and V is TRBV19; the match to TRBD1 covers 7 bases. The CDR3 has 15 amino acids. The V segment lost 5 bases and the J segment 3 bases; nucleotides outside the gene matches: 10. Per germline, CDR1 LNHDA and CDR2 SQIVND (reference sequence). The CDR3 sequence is CASSPGQVGFYEQYV. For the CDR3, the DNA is TGTGCCAGTAGTCCCGGACAGGTGGGTTTCTACGAGCAGTACGTC.

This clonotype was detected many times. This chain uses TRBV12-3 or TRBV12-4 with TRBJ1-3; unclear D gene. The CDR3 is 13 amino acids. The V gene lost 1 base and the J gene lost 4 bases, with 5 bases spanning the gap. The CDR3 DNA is TGTGCCAGCAGTTTAGTTCCCGGAAACACCATATATTTT. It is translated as CASSLVPGNTIYF.

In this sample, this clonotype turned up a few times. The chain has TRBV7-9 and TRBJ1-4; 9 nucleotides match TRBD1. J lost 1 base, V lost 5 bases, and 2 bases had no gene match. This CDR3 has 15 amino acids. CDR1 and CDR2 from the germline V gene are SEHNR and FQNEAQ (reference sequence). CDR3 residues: CASSRQGGTNEKLFF. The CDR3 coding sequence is TGTGCCAGCAGCCGACAGGGGGGAACTAATGAAAAACTGTTTTTT.